This is a list of T cell receptor beta chains from one sample in a study of vaccination effects on CD4 cells after COVID-19. Antigens for these TCRs are unknown. Some clones are missing from TCRdb's copy, which holds only in-frame ones; the method was immunoSEQ multiplex PCR. The sample has about 31,000 clones; roughly 67% are singletons. Here the sequenced sample was CD4+ T cells from PBMCs cultured with SARS-CoV-2 spike peptides, taken after COVID-19 vaccination. These TCRs come from a human donor who received a COVID-19 vaccine. Each CDR3 is given with its conserved first and last residue. A D gene is named only where the DNA matches it firmly. Expanded clones are given a class, and other clones once, few, many or no size at all.

D gene: NA
clone size: NA
J gene: TRBJ2-3
V gene: TRBV9
CDR3 protein: CASSVGSGRTDTQYF
CDR3 DNA: TGTGCCAGCAGCGTAGGCAGCGGACGCACAGATACGCAGTATTTT

D gene: TRBD1
clone size: NA
J gene: TRBJ2-5
V gene: TRBV19
CDR3 protein: CASSPFDRGGGETQYF
CDR3 DNA: TGTGCCAGTAGCCCCTTCGACAGGGGAGGTGGAGAGACCCAGTACTTC

D gene: NA
clone size: few
J gene: TRBJ1-2
V gene: TRBV11-2
CDR3 protein: CASSTRGGDGYTF
CDR3 DNA: TGTGCCAGCAGCACGAGGGGAGGGGATGGCTACACCTTC

D gene: NA
clone size: NA
J gene: TRBJ1-3
V gene: TRBV4-1
CDR3 protein: CASSHPLRGNTIYF
CDR3 DNA: TGCGCCAGCAGCCACCCCCTCCGCGGAAACACCATATATTTT

D gene: NA
clone size: NA
J gene: TRBJ2-5
V gene: TRBV9
CDR3 protein: CASSVGQIQETQYF
CDR3 DNA: TGTGCCAGCAGCGTAGGTCAGATCCAAGAGACCCAGTACTTC

D gene: TRBD1
clone size: NA
J gene: TRBJ2-4
V gene: TRBV7-9
CDR3 protein: CASSLKDRTSKNIQYF
CDR3 DNA: TGTGCCAGCAGCCTAAAGGACAGGACCTCCAAAAACATTCAGTACTTC

D gene: NA
clone size: NA
J gene: TRBJ2-1
V gene: TRBV18
CDR3 protein: CASSPPGTPNNEQFF
CDR3 DNA: TGTGCCAGCTCACCACCCGGGACCCCTAACAATGAGCAGTTCTTC

D gene: NA
clone size: once
J gene: TRBJ1-1
V gene: TRBV30
CDR3 protein: CAWDKNTEAFF
CDR3 DNA: TGTGCCTGGGACAAGAACACTGAAGCTTTCTTT

D gene: NA
clone size: once
J gene: TRBJ1-3
V gene: TRBV25-1
CDR3 protein: CASSDPTGTGNTIYF
CDR3 DNA: TGTGCCAGCAGTGATCCGACGGGGACTGGAAACACCATATATTTT

D gene: NA
clone size: NA
J gene: TRBJ1-5
V gene: TRBV9
CDR3 protein: CASSQSGGGNQPQHF
CDR3 DNA: TGTGCCAGCAGCCAATCGGGGGGCGGGAATCAGCCCCAGCATTTT

D gene: NA
clone size: NA
J gene: TRBJ2-1
V gene: TRBV24-1
CDR3 protein: CATSDLGGLNEQFF
CDR3 DNA: TGTGCCACCAGTGATTTGGGGGGGCTGAATGAGCAGTTCTTC

D gene: NA
clone size: few
J gene: TRBJ2-3
V gene: TRBV6-5
CDR3 protein: CASSPTDAGTDTQYF
CDR3 DNA: TGTGCCAGCAGCCCCACCGACGCGGGAACAGATACGCAGTATTTT

D gene: NA
clone size: once
J gene: TRBJ2-1
V gene: TRBV18
CDR3 protein: CASSPSSGDSSGHYEQFF
CDR3 DNA: TGTGCCAGCTCACCGTCCAGCGGCGATTCCTCGGGCCATTATGAGCAGTTCTTC

D gene: NA
clone size: NA
J gene: TRBJ1-1
V gene: TRBV5-1
CDR3 protein: CASSLGQPNTEAFF
CDR3 DNA: TGCGCCAGCAGCTTGGGACAGCCGAACACTGAAGCTTTCTTT

D gene: NA
clone size: NA
J gene: TRBJ1-6
V gene: TRBV19
CDR3 protein: CASSFRQEYNSPLHF
CDR3 DNA: TGTGCCAGTAGTTTCAGACAGGAGTATAATTCACCCCTCCACTTT

D gene: NA
clone size: NA
J gene: TRBJ1-6
V gene: TRBV6-5
CDR3 protein: CASSYDRWGNSPLHF
CDR3 DNA: TGTGCCAGCAGTTACGACCGCTGGGGGAATTCACCCCTCCACTTT

D gene: TRBD2
clone size: few
J gene: TRBJ2-2
V gene: TRBV11-2
CDR3 protein: CASSRELSGRRTGELFF
CDR3 DNA: TGTGCCAGCAGCCGAGAACTTAGCGGGAGGCGCACCGGGGAGCTGTTTTTT

D gene: NA
clone size: NA
J gene: TRBJ2-5
V gene: TRBV7-9
CDR3 protein: CASSPRQNGETQYF
CDR3 DNA: TGTGCCAGCAGCCCCCGACAGAACGGGGAGACCCAGTACTTC

D gene: NA
clone size: NA
J gene: TRBJ2-1
V gene: TRBV3-1/TRBV3-2
CDR3 protein: CASSHKGSYNEQFF
CDR3 DNA: TGTGCCAGCAGCCACAAGGGATCGTACAATGAGCAGTTCTTC

D gene: TRBD2
clone size: NA
J gene: TRBJ2-3
V gene: TRBV7-6
CDR3 protein: CASSSGGTRATDTQYF
CDR3 DNA: TGTGCCAGCAGCTCAGGAGGGACTAGGGCCACAGATACGCAGTATTTT

D gene: NA
clone size: once
J gene: TRBJ2-1
V gene: TRBV29-1
CDR3 protein: CSVEFQLNNEQFF
CDR3 DNA: TGCAGCGTTGAATTTCAGCTAAACAATGAGCAGTTCTTC

D gene: TRBD1
clone size: NA
J gene: TRBJ2-1
V gene: TRBV11-2
CDR3 protein: CASSLAPGTGGDEQFF
CDR3 DNA: TGTGCCAGCAGCTTAGCCCCCGGGACAGGGGGCGATGAGCAGTTCTTC

D gene: NA
clone size: many
J gene: TRBJ1-1
V gene: TRBV20-1
CDR3 protein: CSASRGRVNTEAFF
CDR3 DNA: TGCAGTGCTAGTCGGGGACGGGTGAACACTGAAGCTTTCTTT

D gene: TRBD1
clone size: NA
J gene: TRBJ1-5
V gene: TRBV2
CDR3 protein: CASSRDSDQPQHF
CDR3 DNA: TGTGCCAGCAGTAGGGACAGTGATCAGCCCCAGCATTTT

D gene: NA
clone size: NA
J gene: TRBJ2-7
V gene: TRBV21-1
CDR3 protein: CASSGQRGTESRIYEQYF
CDR3 DNA: TGTGCCAGCAGCGGACAAAGAGGGACAGAATCACGTATCTACGAGCAGTACTTC

D gene: NA
clone size: NA
J gene: TRBJ2-1
V gene: TRBV9
CDR3 protein: CASSGGGHNEQFF
CDR3 DNA: TGTGCCAGCAGCGGAGGGGGGCACAATGAGCAGTTCTTC

D gene: NA
clone size: NA
J gene: TRBJ1-2
V gene: TRBV5-1
CDR3 protein: CASSLLQGDGYTF
CDR3 DNA: TGCGCCAGCAGCTTACTTCAGGGAGACGGCTACACCTTC

D gene: NA
clone size: NA
J gene: TRBJ2-3
V gene: TRBV19
CDR3 protein: CASSISGSTDTQYF
CDR3 DNA: TGTGCCAGTAGTATAAGCGGAAGCACAGATACGCAGTATTTT

D gene: NA
clone size: NA
J gene: TRBJ2-5
V gene: TRBV5-1
CDR3 protein: CASSPQGVGETQYF
CDR3 DNA: TGCGCCAGCAGCCCCCAAGGGGTGGGGGAGACCCAGTACTTC

D gene: TRBD1
clone size: NA
J gene: TRBJ1-2
V gene: TRBV7-9
CDR3 protein: CASSSRTGASGYTF
CDR3 DNA: TGTGCCAGCAGCAGCCGGACAGGCGCGAGTGGCTACACCTTC

D gene: TRBD2
clone size: NA
J gene: TRBJ2-7
V gene: TRBV30
CDR3 protein: CAWRPRLAGIYEQYF
CDR3 DNA: TGTGCCTGGAGGCCCCGGCTAGCGGGGATATACGAGCAGTACTTC

D gene: NA
clone size: NA
J gene: TRBJ1-4
V gene: TRBV10-1
CDR3 protein: CASSESSRREKLFF
CDR3 DNA: TGCGCCAGCAGTGAGTCCTCGAGGCGTGAAAAACTGTTTTTT

D gene: NA
clone size: NA
J gene: TRBJ2-7
V gene: TRBV30
CDR3 protein: CAWSVPGTGLGEQYF
CDR3 DNA: TGTGCCTGGAGTGTACCTGGGACCGGCTTGGGGGAGCAGTACTTC

D gene: TRBD1
clone size: NA
J gene: TRBJ2-7
V gene: TRBV28
CDR3 protein: CASTEGGQAYEQYF
CDR3 DNA: TGTGCCAGCACTGAAGGGGGCCAAGCCTACGAGCAGTACTTC

D gene: NA
clone size: once
J gene: TRBJ2-3
V gene: TRBV11-3
CDR3 protein: CASSPYPRGGRGTDTQYF
CDR3 DNA: TGTGCCAGCAGCCCATACCCCCGAGGCGGGCGGGGCACAGATACGCAGTATTTT

D gene: NA
clone size: few
J gene: TRBJ1-4
V gene: TRBV29-1
CDR3 protein: CSVSRGSAAEKLFF
CDR3 DNA: TGCAGCGTTTCCAGAGGGTCCGCTGCGGAAAAACTGTTTTTT

D gene: NA
clone size: few
J gene: TRBJ1-1
V gene: TRBV10-1
CDR3 protein: CASSEGDLRVAGTEAFF
CDR3 DNA: TGCGCCAGCAGTGAGGGCGATTTGAGGGTTGCGGGCACTGAAGCTTTCTTT